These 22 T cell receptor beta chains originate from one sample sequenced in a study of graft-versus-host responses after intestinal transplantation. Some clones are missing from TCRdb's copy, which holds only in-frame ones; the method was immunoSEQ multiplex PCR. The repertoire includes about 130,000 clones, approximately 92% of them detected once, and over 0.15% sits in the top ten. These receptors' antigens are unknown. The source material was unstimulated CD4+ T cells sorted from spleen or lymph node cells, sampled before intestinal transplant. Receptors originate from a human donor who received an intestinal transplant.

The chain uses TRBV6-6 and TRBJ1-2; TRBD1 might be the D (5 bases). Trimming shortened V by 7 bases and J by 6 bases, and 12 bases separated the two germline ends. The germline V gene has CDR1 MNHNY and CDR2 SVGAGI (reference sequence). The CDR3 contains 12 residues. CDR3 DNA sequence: TGTGCCAGCATTAGCAGGGCGGATGGCTACACCTTC. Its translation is CASISRADGYTF.

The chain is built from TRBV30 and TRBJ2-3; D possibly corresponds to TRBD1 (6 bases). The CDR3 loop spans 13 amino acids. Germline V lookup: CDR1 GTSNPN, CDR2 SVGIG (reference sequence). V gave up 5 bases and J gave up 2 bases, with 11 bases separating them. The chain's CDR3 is CAWSWGLTDTQYF. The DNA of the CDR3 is TGTGCCTGGTCTTGGGGGCTCACAGATACGCAGTATTTT.

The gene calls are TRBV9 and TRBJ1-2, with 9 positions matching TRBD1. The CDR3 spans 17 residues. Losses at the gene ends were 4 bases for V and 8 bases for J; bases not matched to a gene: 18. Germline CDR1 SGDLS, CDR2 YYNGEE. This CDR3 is CASSITGGGQGGGGYTF. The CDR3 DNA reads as TGTGCCAGCAGCATAACCGGAGGGGGACAGGGAGGCGGAGGCTACACCTTC.

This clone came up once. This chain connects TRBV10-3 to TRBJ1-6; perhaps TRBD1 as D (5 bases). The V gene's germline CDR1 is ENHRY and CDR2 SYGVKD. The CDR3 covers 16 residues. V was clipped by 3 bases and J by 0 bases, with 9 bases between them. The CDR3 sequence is CAISDRESSYNSPLHF. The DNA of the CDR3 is TGTGCCATCAGTGACAGGGAGAGCTCCTATAATTCACCCCTCCACTTT.

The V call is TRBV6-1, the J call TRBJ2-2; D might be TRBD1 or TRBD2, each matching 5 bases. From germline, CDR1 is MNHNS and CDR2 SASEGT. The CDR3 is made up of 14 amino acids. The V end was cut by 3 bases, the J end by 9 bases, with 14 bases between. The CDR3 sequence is CASSDRDVQRELFF. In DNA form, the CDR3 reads TGTGCCAGCAGTGATCGGGACGTTCAACGGGAGCTGTTTTTT.

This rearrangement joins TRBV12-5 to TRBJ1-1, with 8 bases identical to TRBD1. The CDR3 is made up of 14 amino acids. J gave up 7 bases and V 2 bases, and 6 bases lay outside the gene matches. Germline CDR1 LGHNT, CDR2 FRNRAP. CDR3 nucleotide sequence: TGTGCTAGTGGTTTGCTGACAGGGGCGGGTGAAGCTTTCTTT. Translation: CASGLLTGAGEAFF.

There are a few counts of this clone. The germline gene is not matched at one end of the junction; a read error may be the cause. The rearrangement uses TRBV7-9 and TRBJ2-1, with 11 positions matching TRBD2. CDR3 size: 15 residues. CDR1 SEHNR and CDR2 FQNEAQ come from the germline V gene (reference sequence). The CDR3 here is CAGSAGTSGYNEQFF. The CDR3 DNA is TGTGCCGGCAGCGCCGGGACTAGCGGCTACAATGAGCAGTTCTTC.

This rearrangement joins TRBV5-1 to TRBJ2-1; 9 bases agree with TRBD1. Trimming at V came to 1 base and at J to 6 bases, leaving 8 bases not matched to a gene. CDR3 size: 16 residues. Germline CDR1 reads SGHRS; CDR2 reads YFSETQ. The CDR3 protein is CASSLTSPTGGNEQFF. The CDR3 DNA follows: TGCGCCAGCAGCTTGACCTCCCCGACAGGGGGCAATGAGCAGTTCTTC.

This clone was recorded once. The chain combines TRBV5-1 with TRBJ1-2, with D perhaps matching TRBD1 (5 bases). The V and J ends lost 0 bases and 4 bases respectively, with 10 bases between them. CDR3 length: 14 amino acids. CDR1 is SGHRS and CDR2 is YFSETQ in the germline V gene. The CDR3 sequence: CASSLARAAYGYTF. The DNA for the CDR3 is TGCGCCAGCAGCTTGGCCAGGGCAGCCTATGGCTACACCTTC. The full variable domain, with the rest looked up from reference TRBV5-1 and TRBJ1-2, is KAGVTQTPRYLIKTRGQQVTLSCSPISGHRSVSWYQQTPGQGLQFLFEYFSETQRNKGNFPGRFSGRQFSNSRSEMNVSTLELGDSALYLCASSLARAAYGYTFGSGTRLTVV.

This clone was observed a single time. CDR3 in amino acids: CASSRTLGHRTYGYTF. In nucleotides, the CDR3 is TGTGCCAGCAGTCGTACCCTGGGACACCGTACCTATGGCTACACCTTC. The V and J genes are TRBV7-9 and TRBJ1-2; D perhaps matches TRBD1 (6 bases). The CDR3 spans 16 residues. CDR1 is SEHNR, CDR2 FQNEAQ, per germline (reference sequence). V dropped 6 bases and J dropped 4 bases, with 21 bases sitting between them.

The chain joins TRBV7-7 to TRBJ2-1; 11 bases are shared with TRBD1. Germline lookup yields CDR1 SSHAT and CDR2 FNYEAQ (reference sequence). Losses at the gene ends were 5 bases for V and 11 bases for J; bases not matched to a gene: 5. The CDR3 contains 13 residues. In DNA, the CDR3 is TGTGCCAGCAGCGAAGGACAGGGGGCGAAGCAGTTCTTC. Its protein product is CASSEGQGAKQFF. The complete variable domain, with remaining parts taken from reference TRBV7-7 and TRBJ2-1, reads GAGVSQSPRYKVTKRGQDVTLRCDPISSHATLYWYQQALGQGPEFLTYFNYEAQPDKSGLPSDRFSAERPEGSISTLTIQRTEQRDSAMYRCASSEGQGAKQFFGPGTRLTVL.

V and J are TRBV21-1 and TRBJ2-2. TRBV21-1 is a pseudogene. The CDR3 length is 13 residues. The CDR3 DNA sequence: TGTGCCACTAGACACCCGAACACCGGGGAGCTGTTTTTT. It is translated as CATRHPNTGELFF.

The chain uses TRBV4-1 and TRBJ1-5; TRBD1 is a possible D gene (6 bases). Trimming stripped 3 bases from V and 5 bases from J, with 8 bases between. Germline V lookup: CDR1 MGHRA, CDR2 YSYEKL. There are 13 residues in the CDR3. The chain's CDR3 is CASSHGGHQPQHF. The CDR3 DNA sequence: TGCGCCAGCAGCCATGGGGGGCATCAGCCCCAGCATTTT.

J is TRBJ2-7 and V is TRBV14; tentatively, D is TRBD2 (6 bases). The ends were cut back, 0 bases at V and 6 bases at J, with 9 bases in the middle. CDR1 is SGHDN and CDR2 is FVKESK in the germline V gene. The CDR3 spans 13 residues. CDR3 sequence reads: CASSQDWGGEQYF. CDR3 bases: TGTGCCAGCAGCCAAGATTGGGGAGGCGAGCAGTACTTC.

In DNA, the CDR3 is TGTGCCAGCAGTGAAGGGGCAAGGGGGCATTTT. As protein: CASSEGARGHF. The chain links TRBV6-1 to TRBJ1-5, with D possibly matching TRBD1 (5 bases). Between the trimmed V and J ends, which lost 1 base and 15 bases, there was a span of 10 bases. The CDR3 length is 11 residues. Germline values: CDR1 MNHNS, CDR2 SASEGT.

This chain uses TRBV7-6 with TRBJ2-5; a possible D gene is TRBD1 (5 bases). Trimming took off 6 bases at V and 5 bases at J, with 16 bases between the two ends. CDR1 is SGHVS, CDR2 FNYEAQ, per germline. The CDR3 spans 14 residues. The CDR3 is CASSRWGKWETQYF. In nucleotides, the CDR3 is TGTGCCAGCAGTCGGTGGGGCAAGTGGGAGACCCAGTACTTC. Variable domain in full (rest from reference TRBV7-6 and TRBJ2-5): GAGVSQSPRYKVTKRGQDVALRCDPISGHVSLYWYRQALGQGPEFLTYFNYEAQQDKSGLPNDRFSAERPEGSISTLTIQRTEQRDSAMYRCASSRWGKWETQYFGPGTRLLVL.

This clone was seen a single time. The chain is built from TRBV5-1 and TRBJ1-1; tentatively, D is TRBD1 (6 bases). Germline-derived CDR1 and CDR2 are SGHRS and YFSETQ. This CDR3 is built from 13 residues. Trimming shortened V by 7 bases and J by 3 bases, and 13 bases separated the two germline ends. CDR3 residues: CASARDTDTEAFF. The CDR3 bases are TGCGCCAGCGCGCGGGACACCGACACTGAAGCTTTCTTT.

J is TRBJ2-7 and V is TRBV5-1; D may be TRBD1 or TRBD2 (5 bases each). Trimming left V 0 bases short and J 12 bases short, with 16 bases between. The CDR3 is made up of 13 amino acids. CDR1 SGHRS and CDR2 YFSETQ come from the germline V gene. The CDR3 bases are TGCGCCAGCAGCTTGGTTGGGGACCCGCGGCCGTACTTC. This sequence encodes CASSLVGDPRPYF.

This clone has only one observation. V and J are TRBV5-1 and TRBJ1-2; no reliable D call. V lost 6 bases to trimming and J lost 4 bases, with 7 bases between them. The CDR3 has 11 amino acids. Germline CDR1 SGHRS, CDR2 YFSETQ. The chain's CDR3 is CASKGSYGYTF. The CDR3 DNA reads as TGCGCCAGCAAGGGTAGCTATGGCTACACCTTC.

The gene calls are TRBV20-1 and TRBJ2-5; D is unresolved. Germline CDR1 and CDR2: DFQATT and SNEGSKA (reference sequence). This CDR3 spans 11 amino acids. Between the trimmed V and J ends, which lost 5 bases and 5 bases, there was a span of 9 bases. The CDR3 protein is CSALLVETQYF. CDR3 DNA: TGCAGTGCTTTACTGGTGGAGACCCAGTACTTC.

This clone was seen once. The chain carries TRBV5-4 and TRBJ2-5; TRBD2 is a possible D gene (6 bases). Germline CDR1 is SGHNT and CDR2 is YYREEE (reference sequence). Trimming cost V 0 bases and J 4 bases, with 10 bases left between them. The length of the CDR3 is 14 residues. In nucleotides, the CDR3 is TGTGCCAGCAGCTTGGAGCAGGGAGGAGAGACCCAGTACTTC. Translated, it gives CASSLEQGGETQYF.

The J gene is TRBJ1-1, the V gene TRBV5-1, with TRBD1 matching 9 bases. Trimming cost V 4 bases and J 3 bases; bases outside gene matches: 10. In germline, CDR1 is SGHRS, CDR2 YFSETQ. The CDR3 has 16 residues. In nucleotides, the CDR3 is TGCGCCAGCAGCCCTCGGACAGGGGCCAGGGACACTGAAGCTTTCTTT. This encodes CASSPRTGARDTEAFF.